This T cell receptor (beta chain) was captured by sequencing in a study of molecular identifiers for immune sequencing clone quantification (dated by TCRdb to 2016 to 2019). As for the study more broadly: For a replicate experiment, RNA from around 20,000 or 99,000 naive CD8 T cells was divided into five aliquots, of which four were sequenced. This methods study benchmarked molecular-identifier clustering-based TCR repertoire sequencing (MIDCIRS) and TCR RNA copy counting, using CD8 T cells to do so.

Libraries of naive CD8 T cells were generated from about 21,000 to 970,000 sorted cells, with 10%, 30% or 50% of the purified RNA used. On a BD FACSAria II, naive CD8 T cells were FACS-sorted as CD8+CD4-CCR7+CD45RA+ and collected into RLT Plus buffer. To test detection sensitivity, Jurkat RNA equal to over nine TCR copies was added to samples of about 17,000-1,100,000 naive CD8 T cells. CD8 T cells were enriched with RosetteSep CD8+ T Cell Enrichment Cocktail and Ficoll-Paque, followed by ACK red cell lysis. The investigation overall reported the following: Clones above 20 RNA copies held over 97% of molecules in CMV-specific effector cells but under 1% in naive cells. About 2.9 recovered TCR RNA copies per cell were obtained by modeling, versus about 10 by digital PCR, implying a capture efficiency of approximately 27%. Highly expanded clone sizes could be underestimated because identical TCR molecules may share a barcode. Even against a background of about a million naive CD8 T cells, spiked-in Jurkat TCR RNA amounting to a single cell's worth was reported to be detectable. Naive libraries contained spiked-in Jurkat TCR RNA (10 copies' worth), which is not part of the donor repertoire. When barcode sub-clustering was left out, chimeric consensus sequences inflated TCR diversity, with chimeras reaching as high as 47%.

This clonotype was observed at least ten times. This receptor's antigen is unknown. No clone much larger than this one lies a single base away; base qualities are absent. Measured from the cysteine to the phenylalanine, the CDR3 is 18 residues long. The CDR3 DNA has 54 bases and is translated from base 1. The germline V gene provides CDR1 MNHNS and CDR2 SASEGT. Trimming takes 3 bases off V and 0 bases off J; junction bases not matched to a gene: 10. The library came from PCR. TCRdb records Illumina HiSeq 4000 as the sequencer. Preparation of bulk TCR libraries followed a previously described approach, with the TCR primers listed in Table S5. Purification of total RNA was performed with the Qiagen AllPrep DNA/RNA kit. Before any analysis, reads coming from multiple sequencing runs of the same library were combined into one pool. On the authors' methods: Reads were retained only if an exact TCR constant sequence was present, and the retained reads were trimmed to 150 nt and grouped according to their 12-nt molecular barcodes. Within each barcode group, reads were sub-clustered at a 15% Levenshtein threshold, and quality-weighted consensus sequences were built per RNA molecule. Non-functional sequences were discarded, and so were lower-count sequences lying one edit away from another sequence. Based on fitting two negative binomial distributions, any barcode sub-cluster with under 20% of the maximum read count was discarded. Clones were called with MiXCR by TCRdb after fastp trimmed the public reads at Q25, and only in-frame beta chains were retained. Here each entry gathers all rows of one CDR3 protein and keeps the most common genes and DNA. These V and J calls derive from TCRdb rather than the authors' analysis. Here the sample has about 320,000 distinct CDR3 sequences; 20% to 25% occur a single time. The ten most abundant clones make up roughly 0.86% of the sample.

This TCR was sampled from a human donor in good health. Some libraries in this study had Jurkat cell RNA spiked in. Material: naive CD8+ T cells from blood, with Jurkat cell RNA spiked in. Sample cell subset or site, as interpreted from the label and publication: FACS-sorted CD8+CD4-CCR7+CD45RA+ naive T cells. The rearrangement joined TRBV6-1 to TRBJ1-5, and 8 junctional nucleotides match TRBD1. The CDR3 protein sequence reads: CASSEPRGHTYSNQPQHF. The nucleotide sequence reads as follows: TGTGCCAGCAGTGAGCCCAGGGGGCATACTTATAGCAATCAGCCCCAGCATTTT.